Each of the 18 T cell receptor beta chains below was sequenced from the same sample in a study of T cell repertoires in cytomegalovirus infection. No antigen has been assigned to these receptors. TCRdb passed the reads through MiXCR, listing each CDR3 protein once. The repertoire holds around 770,000 distinct CDR3 sequences, 25% to 30% seen once, with roughly 14% in the top ten. The material sequenced was cultured CD8+ T cells from PBMCs, taken from culture after CMV antigen stimulation. The origin of the receptors is a human donor in good health (CMV status not recorded). Some clones in this sample may be carry-over from other donors' samples.

The V call is TRBV7-6, the J call TRBJ2-2; 9 bases align to TRBD2. After removal of 2 bases from V and 1 base from J, the junction contained 8 bases not matched to a gene. The CDR3 is 18 amino acids. Looked up from germline, CDR1 is SGHVS and CDR2 is FNYEAQ. CDR3 amino acids: CASSLLAGGTKNTGELFF. The DNA of the CDR3 is TGTGCCAGCAGCTTACTGGCGGGAGGGACAAAGAACACCGGGGAGCTGTTTTTT. Together with reference TRBV7-6 and TRBJ2-2, the CDR3 gives the full variable domain: GAGVSQSPRYKVTKRGQDVALRCDPISGHVSLYWYRQALGQGPEFLTYFNYEAQQDKSGLPNDRFSAERPEGSISTLTIQRTEQRDSAMYRCASSLLAGGTKNTGELFFGEGSRLTVL.

About this clonotype itself: A much larger clone lies a single base off, so this may be a read error. The chain links TRBV7-9 to TRBJ2-1; TRBD1 matches at 7 bases. Germline V gene data show CDR1 as SEHNR and CDR2 as FQNEAQ (reference sequence). The CDR3 is made up of 15 amino acids. The CDR3 coding sequence is TGTGCCAGCCTCACTCGGGGACAGCTCTACGATGAGCAGTTCTTC. It specifies CASLTRGQLYDEQFF.

This clonotype was detected only a few times. The J gene is TRBJ1-5, the V gene TRBV6-1, with TRBD1 matching 7 bases. The germline V gene encodes CDR1 MNHNS and CDR2 SASEGT. CDR3 size: 14 residues. V shed 1 base and J 7 bases; nucleotides not matched to a gene: 4. The CDR3: CASSEGAGGQPQHF. CDR3 nucleotides: TGTGCCAGCAGTGAAGGGGCAGGGGGGCAGCCCCAGCATTTT.

This clonotype was seen a handful of times. V gene TRBV12-3 or TRBV12-4 combines with J gene TRBJ1-2; no clear D gene. The CDR3 extends over 13 amino acids. V was trimmed by 6 bases and J by 9 bases, leaving 17 bases between them. The CDR3 reads CASREIVGLSYTF. The CDR3 DNA is TGTGCCAGCAGAGAAATTGTAGGTCTCAGCTACACCTTC.

This clonotype was observed a few times. This chain joins TRBV12-3 or TRBV12-4 and TRBJ2-7; D is unclear. Trimming shortened V by 3 bases and J by 2 bases, and 11 bases separated the two germline ends. The CDR3 covers 14 residues. The CDR3 is CASSFLANPYEQYV. CDR3 nucleotides: TGTGCCAGCAGTTTTTTAGCAAACCCCTACGAGCAGTACGTC.

This clonotype was detected ten times or more. This chain connects TRBV7-2 to TRBJ2-1, with 9 bases lining up with TRBD1. V dropped 3 bases and J dropped 6; count of bases not matched to a gene: 9. The CDR3 loop spans 16 amino acids. From germline, CDR1 is SGHTA and CDR2 FQGNSA. The CDR3 reads CASSFIRTGVFNEQFF. CDR3 sequence (DNA): TGTGCCAGCAGCTTTATTCGGACAGGGGTTTTCAATGAGCAGTTCTTC.

This clonotype was seen many times. Here the CDR3 reads CASSPSGRSSYEQYF. Written as DNA, the CDR3 is TGTGCCAGCAGCCCTAGCGGGAGGAGCTCCTACGAGCAGTACTTC. The V and J genes are TRBV7-9 and TRBJ2-7; 11 bases map to TRBD2. The CDR3 extends over 15 amino acids. Germline V gene data show CDR1 as SEHNR and CDR2 as FQNEAQ (reference sequence). With 5 bases clipped from V and 0 bases from J, the junction kept 3 bases outside the gene matches.

The rearrangement uses TRBV7-6 and TRBJ2-3; D possibly corresponds to TRBD2 (6 bases). Looked up from germline, CDR1 is SGHVS and CDR2 is FNYEAQ. CDR3 length equals 19 residues. Between the trimmed V and J ends, which lost 2 bases and 0 bases, there was a span of 21 bases. CDR3 loop: CASSLLIPGAGFSTDTQYF. CDR3 nucleotide sequence: TGTGCCAGCAGCTTACTAATCCCCGGCGCGGGGTTTAGCACAGATACGCAGTATTTT.

The chain recombines TRBV12-3 or TRBV12-4 with TRBJ1-2; TRBD1 aligns across 7 bases. J lost 5 bases, V lost 6 bases, and 12 bases had no gene match. The CDR3 consists of 15 residues. The CDR3 here is CASRPSGTDLYGYTF. The CDR3 coding sequence is TGTGCCAGCAGACCCTCCGGGACAGACCTATATGGCTACACCTTC.

J is TRBJ2-3 and V is TRBV7-3; TRBD2 aligns across 11 bases. V gave up 5 bases and J gave up 3 bases; unmatched junction bases: 4. This CDR3 spans 15 amino acids. Per germline, CDR1 SGHTA and CDR2 FQGTGA. The CDR3 DNA is TGTGCCAGCAGCCAGACTAGCGGGACTACAGATACGCAGTATTTT. Protein: CASSQTSGTTDTQYF.

The V and J genes are TRBV20-1 and TRBJ1-6; D uncertain. The CDR3 is 12 residues long. Per the germline V gene, CDR1 is DFQATT and CDR2 is SNEGSKA (reference sequence). Trimming left V 6 bases short and J 10 bases short, with 13 bases between. The CDR3 spells CSALGLRSPLHF. The CDR3 coding sequence is TGCAGTGCGCTCGGACTTAGATCACCCCTCCACTTT.

This clonotype was counted at least ten times. This chain connects TRBV7-2 to TRBJ1-2; a weak D match, TRBD1 (5 bases). The CDR3 loop spans 14 amino acids. The V gene's germline CDR1 is SGHTA and CDR2 FQGNSA. Between the trimmed V and J ends, which lost 5 bases and 4 bases, there was a span of 14 bases. CDR3: CASSRSTDPYGYTF. In DNA form, the CDR3 reads TGTGCCAGCAGCCGTTCGACAGATCCCTATGGCTACACCTTC. Variable domain in full (rest from reference TRBV7-2 and TRBJ1-2): GAGVSQSPSNKVTEKGKDVELRCDPISGHTALYWYRQSLGQGLEFLIYFQGNSAPDKSGLPSDRFSAERTGGSVSTLTIQRTQQEDSAVYLCASSRSTDPYGYTFGSGTRLTVV.

This clonotype was counted between two and nine times. The chain employs TRBV28 and TRBJ2-1; the D is unclear. The V end lost 6 bases, the J end lost 11 bases, and 11 bases lay between the germline ends. Germline CDR1 MDHEN, CDR2 SYDVKM. The CDR3 covers 11 residues. The CDR3 here is CASSQGSQQFF. In DNA form, the CDR3 reads TGTGCCAGCAGCCAAGGTAGTCAGCAGTTCTTC.

This clonotype was picked up a small number of times. The V call is TRBV24-1, the J call TRBJ2-2; 8 bases align to TRBD1. Germline V CDR1 and CDR2: KGHDR, SFDVKD. The CDR3 is made up of 13 amino acids. The J segment lost 6 bases and the V segment lost 7 bases, leaving 3 bases of the junction unmatched. CDR3 sequence reads: CATRDRDAGELFF. In DNA, the CDR3 is TGTGCCACCAGGGACAGGGATGCCGGGGAGCTGTTTTTT.

The J gene is TRBJ2-2, the V gene TRBV11-2, with TRBD2 as a possible D gene (7 bases). The CDR3 loop spans 18 amino acids. CDR1 SGHAT and CDR2 FQNNGV come from the germline V gene. The V gene lost 1 base and the J gene lost 4 bases, with 19 bases spanning the gap. The CDR3 DNA reads as TGTGCCAGCAGCTTAGTCGCGTCGGGGGGCAAAGGCACCGGGGAGCTGTTTTTT. This codes for CASSLVASGGKGTGELFF.

The chain has TRBV6-5 and TRBJ1-1; the D gene is possibly TRBD1 (5 bases). Trimming removed 2 bases at V and 5 bases at J, with 12 bases between. Germline V gene sequence: CDR1 MNHEY, CDR2 SVGAGI. The CDR3 consists of 14 residues. The CDR3: CASSYTQGGTEAFF. The CDR3 nucleotides read TGTGCCAGCAGTTACACGCAGGGAGGGACTGAAGCTTTCTTT.

V usage is TRBV6-6 and J usage is TRBJ2-1; D gene unclear. CDR1 is MNHNY, CDR2 SVGAGI, per germline (reference sequence). This CDR3 contains 12 residues. V was cut by 10 bases and J by 4 bases, with 11 bases left in between. In DNA, the CDR3 is TGTGCCATTTCCCTAGGTTACAATGAGCAGTTCTTC. Residues: CAISLGYNEQFF.

This clonotype was seen only a few times. V gene TRBV12-5 combines with J gene TRBJ2-5; D may correspond to TRBD1 or TRBD2 (5 bases each). CDR1 is LGHNT and CDR2 is FRNRAP in the germline V gene. Trimming pared 1 base from V and 4 bases from J, leaving 13 bases between. This CDR3 is built from 15 residues. For the CDR3, the DNA is TGTGCTAGTGGTTTGGGTGAGGGGTATGCAGAGACCCAGTACTTC. This encodes CASGLGEGYAETQYF.